The rows below give T cell receptor beta chains drawn from one sample of a study of T cell responses to AZD1222 COVID-19 vaccine. Assay used: immunoSEQ multiplex PCR; TCRdb lists only in-frame clones, some missing. The sample includes around 120,000 clones, 85% to 95% seen only once; the top ten take 2.9%. Sample: peripheral blood, taken on day 0 of AZD1222 vaccination. The source of these receptors is an adult in good health. Both conserved end residues are part of each CDR3. The D gene is left open where the match is weak. Rows may omit the clone size; those that give it use once, few, many or a size class.

>TRBV9|TRBJ2-1|NA|once
TGTGCCAGCAGCGAGGGGGGGAGCTCCTACAATGAGCAGTTCTTC
CASSEGGSSYNEQFF
>TRBV7-3|TRBJ2-7|TRBD2|NA
TGTGCCAGCAGCTTAACGTTCGGACTAGCGGGAATTTGGGACTCCTACGAGCAGTACTTC
CASSLTFGLAGIWDSYEQYF
>TRBV7-2|TRBJ1-5|NA|NA
TGTGCCAGCAGCGAATATAGCAATCAGCCCCAGCATTTT
CASSEYSNQPQHF
>TRBV14|TRBJ1-1|NA|NA
TGTGCCAGCAGCCAAGACGTGGGTGAAGCTTTCTTT
CASSQDVGEAFF
>TRBV5-4|TRBJ2-3|TRBD2|NA
TGTGCCAGCAGCCCGGACGCGGGAGGGATTAGCACAGATACGCAGTATTTT
CASSPDAGGISTDTQYF
>TRBV7-3|TRBJ1-2|NA|NA
TGTGCCAGCAGCTTAACGTCAGGACCAACCTCTGGAGGCTACACCTTC
CASSLTSGPTSGGYTF
>TRBV28|TRBJ1-2|TRBD1|NA
TGTGCCAGCAGTCCAGGGACAGGGGTTAACTATGGCTACACCTTC
CASSPGTGVNYGYTF
>TRBV5-1|TRBJ2-1|TRBD2|NA
TGCGCCAGCAGCTTGCGGTCTAGCGGGTACAATGAGCAGTTCTTC
CASSLRSSGYNEQFF
>TRBV7-9|TRBJ1-2|NA|NA
TGTGCCAGCAGTTACTTCGCGGAGGGAGGCTACACCTTC
CASSYFAEGGYTF
>TRBV14|TRBJ2-3|TRBD2|NA
TGTGCCAGCAGCCAAGATCTCCCTAGCGGGAGGGCCAGGGATACGCAGTATTTT
CASSQDLPSGRARDTQYF
>TRBV12-5|TRBJ1-3|NA|NA
TGTGCTAGTGGTTTGATGGATCTCCGGAACACCATATATTTT
CASGLMDLRNTIYF
>TRBV27|TRBJ2-7|NA|NA
TGTGCCAGCAGTTCTACGACAGACAGTTTCCTCCACTACGAGCAGTACTTC
CASSSTTDSFLHYEQYF
>TRBV9|TRBJ1-3|NA|NA
TGTGCCAGCAGCGTAGTGACTGGAAACACCATATATTTT
CASSVVTGNTIYF
>TRBV19|TRBJ2-7|TRBD1|NA
TGTGCCAGTAGCAGGGGACAGATCTACGAGCAGTACTTC
CASSRGQIYEQYF
>TRBV29-1|TRBJ2-5|TRBD1|once
TGCAGCGTTGAAGATTGGGCGACCCGGGACAGGGGTCAAGAGACCCAGTACTTC
CSVEDWATRDRGQETQYF
>TRBV6-5|TRBJ1-2|NA|once
TGTGCCTGTTCAAGACAGAGCCCTAACTATGGCTACACCTTC
CACSRQSPNYGYTF
>TRBV6-2/TRBV6-3|TRBJ2-7|NA|NA
TGTGCCAGCAGTAAGGACTTGTGGTCCTACGAGCAGTACTTC
CASSKDLWSYEQYF
>TRBV10-2|TRBJ1-5|NA|NA
TGCGCCAGCGCGACAGTAAATCAGCCCCAGCATTTT
CASATVNQPQHF
>TRBV19|TRBJ1-1|TRBD1|NA
TGTGCCAGTAGTCTTTCACAGGGGGCATCAACTGAAGCTTTCTTT
CASSLSQGASTEAFF
>TRBV28|TRBJ1-5|NA|NA
TGTGCCAGCACCCCAGGGATGCAGCCCCAGCATTTT
CASTPGMQPQHF
>TRBV27|TRBJ1-1|NA|once
TGTGCCAGCAGTTTATCGTGGGTGAACACTGAAGCTTTCTTT
CASSLSWVNTEAFF
>TRBV27|TRBJ1-6|TRBD1|NA
TGTGCCAGCAGTTTCGGGACAGAAAATTCACCCCTCCACTTT
CASSFGTENSPLHF
>TRBV29-1|TRBJ2-3|NA|NA
TGCAGCGTTGGAATAGATCGCACAGATACGCAGTATTTT
CSVGIDRTDTQYF
>TRBV3-1/TRBV3-2|TRBJ2-1|NA|NA
TGTGCCAGCAGCCAAACCTCCTACAATGAGCAGTTCTTC
CASSQTSYNEQFF
>TRBV6-5|TRBJ2-1|TRBD2|NA
TGTGCCAGCAGTTCTCTAGCGGGAGAGGATGAGCAGTTCTTC
CASSSLAGEDEQFF
>TRBV5-1|TRBJ1-1|TRBD1|NA
TGCGCCAGCAGCTTGGGGAGGGGGCGCACTGAAGCTTTCTTT
CASSLGRGRTEAFF
>TRBV11-2|TRBJ2-5|TRBD2|NA
TGTGCCAGCAGCTCTGGACTAGCGGTCGAGACCCAGTACTTC
CASSSGLAVETQYF
>TRBV29-1|TRBJ1-2|TRBD1|NA
TGCAGCGCACAGGGGCTCGAGTATGGCTACACCTTC
CSAQGLEYGYTF
>TRBV5-4|TRBJ2-7|TRBD2|NA
TGTGCCAGCAGCAAAGGGACTAGCGAGGTCGTGGCGGGGTACGAGCAGTACTTC
CASSKGTSEVVAGYEQYF
>TRBV28|TRBJ2-1|TRBD2|NA
TGTGCCAGCAGAATAGCGGGGATCTCTATCTTC
CASRIAGISIF
>TRBV5-4|TRBJ2-4|NA|NA
TGTGCCAGCAGCCCCGTTTCGGGCGGAGAAGACATTCAGTACTTC
CASSPVSGGEDIQYF
>TRBV3-1/TRBV3-2|TRBJ2-2|TRBD2|NA
TGTGCCAGCAGTCACCACTTAGCGGGGAACACCGGGGAGCTGTTTTTT
CASSHHLAGNTGELFF
>TRBV6-4|TRBJ1-1|TRBD1|NA
TGTGCCAGCAGTGACCCGACAGGGGGAGGGGGATGTGAAGCTTTCTTT
CASSDPTGGGGCEAFF
>TRBV28|TRBJ1-5|NA|NA
TGTGCCAGCAGCGGGGGGGGGCTTTGGAATCAGCCCCAGCATTTT
CASSGGGLWNQPQHF
>TRBV5-5|TRBJ2-3|TRBD2|NA
TGTGCCAGCACCCGGGTAGCGGGAGCAGATACGCAGTATTTT
CASTRVAGADTQYF
>TRBV19|TRBJ1-4|NA|NA
TGTGCCAGTAACCAGGTGGGAATTGAAAAACTGTTTTTT
CASNQVGIEKLFF
>TRBV5-1|TRBJ1-5|NA|NA
TGCGCCAGCAGCTTGGAACCCCGCCAGGGCAATCAGCCCCAGCATTTT
CASSLEPRQGNQPQHF
>TRBV6-5|TRBJ2-1|NA|once
TGTGCCAGCAGTTACTCGAAAACGGGAATCTACAATGAGCAGTTCTTC
CASSYSKTGIYNEQFF
>TRBV6-5|TRBJ2-7|NA|NA
TGTGCCAGCAGTTACCGAGTGGACGGCTACGAGCAGTACTTC
CASSYRVDGYEQYF
>TRBV4-1|TRBJ2-1|NA|NA
TGCGCCAGCAGCCAAACCCCCCCGTTGTTGGACAGACAATTCTTC
CASSQTPPLLDRQFF
>TRBV11-2|TRBJ2-7|NA|NA
TGTGCCAGCAGCTTCAGCGGTACCTCCTACGAGCAGTACTTC
CASSFSGTSYEQYF
>TRBV7-8|TRBJ1-1|NA|NA
TGTGCCAGCAGCTTAGGACAAGGGGGGAGCACTGAAGCTTTCTTT
CASSLGQGGSTEAFF
>TRBV18|TRBJ1-5|NA|once
TGTGCCAGCTCACCGGGGGGGATCAATCAGCCCCAGCATTTT
CASSPGGINQPQHF
>TRBV19|TRBJ1-5|NA|NA
TGTGCCAGTAGCCAGCCCCAGCATTTT
CASSQPQHF
>TRBV4-2|TRBJ2-3|TRBD2|NA
TGTGCCAGCAGCCAAGATACGCGGGAGGCCAGCACAGATACGCAGTATTTT
CASSQDTREASTDTQYF
>TRBV7-2|TRBJ2-5|TRBD2|NA
TGTGCCAGCAGCCAAAGGACTAGCGGGAGGGAGGGGACCCAGTACTTC
CASSQRTSGREGTQYF
>TRBV5-8|TRBJ2-1|TRBD2|NA
TGTGCCAGCGGACTAGCGGGATTCGACTACAATGAGCAGTTCTTC
CASGLAGFDYNEQFF
>TRBV11-2|TRBJ2-5|NA|NA
TGTGCCAGCAGCTTAGATCCCGGCAGGGTAGGGCAAGAGACCCAGTACTTC
CASSLDPGRVGQETQYF
>TRBV7-2|TRBJ2-7|NA|NA
TGTGCCAGCAGCTTAGTCCCAGCCGTCGAGCAGTACTTC
CASSLVPAVEQYF
>TRBV19|TRBJ1-5|NA|NA
TGTGCCAGTAGTATCCAGTTCCATAGCAATCAGCCCCAGCATTTT
CASSIQFHSNQPQHF
>TRBV4-1|TRBJ2-7|TRBD2|NA
TGCGCCAGCAGCCAAGAAGGTGAGGGAGGGTACGACGAGCAGTACTTC
CASSQEGEGGYDEQYF
>TRBV5-4|TRBJ2-7|NA|NA
TGTGCCAGCAGCTTAAACAGAGGGTTCTACGAGCAGTACTTC
CASSLNRGFYEQYF
>TRBV7-2|TRBJ1-6|NA|NA
TGTGCCAGCAGCCTAAACCGGGTCCCTAATTCACCCCTCCACTTT
CASSLNRVPNSPLHF
>TRBV10-3|TRBJ1-1|TRBD1|NA
TGTGCCATCAGTTTGGACAGGGGCACTGAAGCTTTCTTT
CAISLDRGTEAFF
>TRBV4-1|TRBJ1-3|TRBD1|NA
TGCGCCAGCAGCCAGCCGACAGGGAAAGATAGAAACACCATATATTTT
CASSQPTGKDRNTIYF
>TRBV27|TRBJ2-7|TRBD2|NA
TGTGCCAGCAGTAGACCCAGCGGGAGAGGGTCATACGAGCAGTACTTC
CASSRPSGRGSYEQYF
>TRBV6-1|TRBJ2-3|NA|NA
TGTGCCAGCAGTGAGACCACAGATACGCAGTATTTT
CASSETTDTQYF